These T cell receptor beta chains were read from a single sample in a study of OX40 agonist ivuxolimab in advanced cancers. Sequencing used immunoSEQ multiplex PCR; TCRdb keeps in-frame clones, though not all of them. This sample has some 100,000 clones, with 84% found just once. Source: CD4+ or CD8+ T cells sorted from blood, taken in a trial of the OX40 agonist ivuxolimab. The receptors stem from an adult with an advanced solid tumor such as melanoma, head and neck, liver or kidney cancer. The CDR3 runs from the conserved cysteine through the conserved F or W. The order of the fields is J gene, clone size, D gene, V gene, CDR3 protein, CDR3 DNA. The D gene is left open where the match is weak. Clone size appears in some rows only: once, few, many, or a class for an expanded clone.

>TRBJ2-1|NA|NA|TRBV27
CASSSLTHNEQFF
TGTGCCAGCAGTTCTCTTACCCACAATGAGCAGTTCTTC
>TRBJ1-2|few|NA|TRBV4-2
CASSQERSGGYTF
TGTGCCAGCAGCCAAGAGCGGTCCGGGGGCTACACCTTC
>TRBJ1-1|NA|NA|TRBV9
CASSVQINTEAFF
TGTGCCAGCAGCGTCCAGATAAACACTGAAGCTTTCTTT
>TRBJ1-1|few|NA|TRBV7-9
CASSLVSVEAFF
TGTGCCAGCAGCCTGGTCTCAGTTGAAGCTTTCTTT
>TRBJ1-1|few|TRBD1|TRBV7-9
CASTQGLGAFF
TGTGCCAGCACACAGGGGCTTGGAGCTTTCTTT
>TRBJ1-3|NA|TRBD1|TRBV2
CASTDRGRNTIYF
TGTGCCAGCACCGACAGGGGGAGGAACACCATATATTTT
>TRBJ1-1|NA|NA|TRBV18
CASSPLPGVENTEAFF
TGTGCCAGCTCACCATTACCAGGGGTAGAGAACACTGAAGCTTTCTTT
>TRBJ2-7|once|NA|TRBV9
CASSVGEGAFEQYF
TGTGCCAGCAGCGTAGGGGAGGGGGCGTTTGAGCAGTACTTC
>TRBJ2-1|NA|TRBD1|TRBV12-5
CASGLVLNRGLSPSNEQFF
TGTGCTAGTGGTTTGGTGCTAAACAGGGGGCTAAGCCCTAGCAATGAGCAGTTCTTC
>TRBJ2-1|NA|NA|TRBV7-9
CASSPVKDEQFF
TGTGCCAGCAGCCCGGTGAAGGATGAGCAGTTCTTC
>TRBJ1-3|NA|TRBD1|TRBV7-9
CASSSTGEENTIYF
TGTGCCAGCAGTTCGACAGGGGAGGAAAACACCATATATTTT
>TRBJ2-7|NA|NA|TRBV7-9
CASSPGTEVYEQYF
TGTGCCAGCAGCCCCGGGACGGAAGTCTACGAGCAGTACTTC
>TRBJ1-3|NA|TRBD1|TRBV5-1
CASTLTGEGNTIYF
TGCGCCAGCACCCTCACAGGGGAAGGAAACACCATATATTTT
>TRBJ2-3|NA|NA|TRBV7-9
CASTLYGGKGTDTQYF
TGTGCCAGCACCCTTTATGGCGGGAAGGGTACAGATACGCAGTATTTT
>TRBJ2-2|NA|NA|TRBV29-1
CSVYAGTKNTGELFF
TGCAGCGTGTACGCCGGGACGAAGAACACCGGGGAGCTGTTTTTT
>TRBJ2-7|NA|TRBD1|TRBV6-4
CASSPDRGSDEQYF
TGTGCCAGCAGTCCCGACAGGGGTAGCGACGAGCAGTACTTC
>TRBJ2-5|NA|TRBD2|TRBV2
CASSGDSGSGETQYF
TGTGCCAGCAGTGGGGATAGCGGGAGTGGAGAGACCCAGTACTTC
>TRBJ2-1|NA|NA|TRBV14
CASSQASRDEQFF
TGTGCCAGCAGCCAAGCCTCCCGGGATGAGCAGTTCTTC
>TRBJ1-2|once|TRBD1|TRBV9
CASSVNTGANYGYTF
TGTGCCAGCAGCGTAAATACAGGGGCGAACTATGGCTACACCTTC
>TRBJ1-5|NA|NA|TRBV6-4
CASSDSAGGEPQHF
TGTGCCAGCAGTGACTCGGCAGGTGGCGAGCCCCAGCATTTT
>TRBJ2-7|NA|TRBD1|TRBV4-3
CASSQVQGETYEQYF
TGCGCCAGCAGCCAAGTGCAGGGGGAGACCTACGAGCAGTACTTC
>TRBJ2-3|NA|TRBD2|TRBV10-3
CAISESRGGTDTQYF
TGTGCCATCAGTGAGTCGCGGGGGGGCACAGATACGCAGTATTTT
>TRBJ2-2|NA|NA|TRBV18
CASSPGQLLELFF
TGTGCCAGCTCACCAGGACAGCTCTTGGAGCTGTTTTTT
>TRBJ2-3|NA|TRBD2|TRBV7-2
CASSLKSGGTDTQYF
TGTGCCAGCAGCTTAAAGTCGGGGGGAACAGATACGCAGTATTTT
>TRBJ2-3|NA|TRBD1|TRBV6-5
CASSPGQGTDTQYF
TGTGCCAGCAGTCCGGGACAGGGCACAGATACGCAGTATTTT
>TRBJ1-1|once|NA|TRBV5-1
CASSQPSGAFPAEAFF
TGCGCCAGCAGCCAACCTAGTGGGGCCTTCCCGGCTGAAGCTTTCTTT
>TRBJ1-2|NA|NA|TRBV30
CAWKAASGYTF
TGTGCCTGGAAAGCCGCTAGTGGCTACACCTTC
>TRBJ1-2|few|NA|TRBV18
CERGRNYGYTF
TGTGAGAGGGGAAGAAACTATGGCTACACCTTC
>TRBJ2-3|NA|NA|TRBV9
CASSVATVPDTQYF
TGTGCCAGCAGCGTAGCTACGGTGCCAGATACGCAGTATTTT
>TRBJ1-2|NA|NA|TRBV11-2
CASSLADGIDGYTF
TGTGCCAGCAGCTTAGCGGACGGGATCGATGGCTACACCTTC
>TRBJ1-6|few|TRBD1|TRBV5-1
CASSLGQGANSPLHF
TGCGCCAGCAGCTTGGGACAGGGAGCTAATTCACCCCTCCACTTT
>TRBJ1-2|NA|TRBD1|TRBV29-1
CSVEEAGGNYGYTF
TGCAGCGTTGAAGAGGCAGGGGGGAACTATGGCTACACCTTC
>TRBJ2-1|NA|NA|TRBV5-6
CASSVTESSYNEQFF
TGTGCCAGCAGCGTTACAGAGAGCTCCTACAATGAGCAGTTCTTC
>TRBJ1-5|NA|NA|TRBV5-1
CASSLSGISNQPQHF
TGCGCCAGCAGCTTGTCGGGGATTAGCAATCAGCCCCAGCATTTT
>TRBJ2-1|NA|TRBD2|TRBV5-4
CASSLGLAGPSSYNEQFF
TGTGCCAGCAGCTTGGGACTAGCGGGGCCGAGCTCCTACAATGAGCAGTTCTTC
>TRBJ2-5|NA|NA|TRBV7-3
CASSFGSAETQYF
TGTGCCAGCAGCTTCGGGTCCGCGGAGACCCAGTACTTC
>TRBJ2-3|NA|NA|TRBV7-8
CASSPKDTQYF
TGTGCCAGCAGCCCCAAAGATACGCAGTATTTT
>TRBJ1-4|once|NA|TRBV19
CASSPKQGRGEEKLFF
TGTGCCAGTAGCCCTAAACAGGGTCGTGGGGAAGAAAAACTGTTTTTT
>TRBJ1-2|NA|TRBD1|TRBV9
CASSVAQGNYGYTF
TGTGCCAGCAGCGTAGCACAGGGGAACTATGGCTACACCTTC
>TRBJ2-5|NA|NA|TRBV7-2
CASSPKTGGGTQYF
TGTGCCAGCAGCCCGAAGACAGGCGGGGGGACCCAGTACTTC
>TRBJ2-7|few|NA|TRBV19
CASSIKAGERYEQYF
TGTGCCAGTAGTATAAAGGCAGGGGAACGCTACGAGCAGTACTTC
>TRBJ2-2|NA|NA|TRBV19
CASSIVGNTGELFF
TGTGCCAGTAGTATCGTAGGGAACACCGGGGAGCTGTTTTTT
>TRBJ1-2|NA|NA|TRBV7-2
CASSLVGAGDGYTF
TGTGCCAGCAGCTTAGTAGGGGCTGGAGATGGCTACACCTTC
>TRBJ2-7|NA|NA|TRBV11-2
CASSARDTHYEQYF
TGTGCCAGCAGCGCTCGGGACACCCACTACGAGCAGTACTTC
>TRBJ2-4|NA|NA|TRBV5-1
CASSWGGTSEGAKNIQYF
TGCGCCAGCAGCTGGGGTGGGACATCGGAAGGGGCCAAAAACATTCAGTACTTC
>TRBJ1-2|NA|TRBD1|TRBV12-5
CASGFGSRDRNGYTF
TGTGCTAGTGGTTTCGGCTCCCGGGACAGAAATGGCTACACCTTC
>TRBJ2-1|NA|TRBD2|TRBV9
CASSVNPSGSLANEQFF
TGTGCCAGCAGCGTCAACCCTAGCGGGAGTCTGGCCAATGAGCAGTTCTTC
>TRBJ1-2|NA|TRBD1|TRBV18
CASSPTWDSHGYTF
TGTGCCAGCTCCCCAACATGGGACAGTCATGGCTACACCTTC